These 11 T cell receptor beta chains were all obtained from the same sample, sequenced in a study of blood T cells in healthy people across ages. With a J-beta primer mix and a sample-barcoded 5' primer, a second PCR ran about 7 to 12 cycles. TCRdb reprocessed the 5' RACE reads via MiXCR and lists one record per CDR3 protein. The table has 780,000 or so distinct CDR3 sequences, roughly 25% seen once. These records were also assigned to another study, of T cells of mothers and their children.

The material sequenced was blood. The receptor set was obtained from a boy between 10 and 17 years old in good health.

The table lists this clonotype with a few counts. The CDR3 protein is CADPELVRVPGELFF. CDR3 DNA sequence: TGTGCCGACCCTGAGCTCGTCCGGGTCCCCGGGGAGCTGTTTTTT. This chain uses TRBV6-1 with TRBJ2-2; D unresolved. This CDR3 contains 15 residues. Germline lookup yields CDR1 MNHNS and CDR2 SASEGT. V lost 11 bases and J 6 bases, leaving 22 bases between the germline ends.

In this sample, this clonotype turned up a few times. V is TRBV10-3 and J is TRBJ1-4; a possible D gene is TRBD1 (5 bases). CDR3 size: 13 residues. Germline loops: CDR1 ENHRY, CDR2 SYGVKD. V lost 8 bases, J lost 5 bases, and 12 bases lay in between. The chain's CDR3 is CAIGAQVNEKLFF. The CDR3 DNA is TGTGCCATCGGGGCACAGGTCAATGAAAAACTGTTTTTT.

This chain uses TRBV20-1 with TRBJ2-1; 12 bases fit TRBD2. The DNA matches TRBJ2-7 better at its end, which makes the J call doubtful. The CDR3 has 14 residues. Germline lookup yields CDR1 DFQATT and CDR2 SNEGSKA (reference sequence). CDR3 sequence (DNA): TGCAGTGCTAGTCTACTAGCGGGAGGCTACGAGCAGTACTTC. The encoded protein is CSASLLAGGYEQYF.

The rearrangement links TRBV7-2 to TRBJ2-7; 8 bases match TRBD2. The CDR3 consists of 15 residues. Germline assignment: CDR1 SGHTA and CDR2 FQGNSA. V trimming: 6 bases; J trimming: 0 bases; junction bases outside the gene matches: 7. CDR3 loop: CASRSGSERSYEQYF. DNA for the CDR3: TGTGCCAGCAGGAGCGGGAGCGAACGCTCCTACGAGCAGTACTTC.

This clonotype has only a few counts. V is TRBV28 and J is TRBJ2-5; tentative D call: TRBD1 (6 bases). Trimming stripped 7 bases from V and 2 bases from J, with 11 bases between. The CDR3 covers 13 residues. Germline values: CDR1 MDHEN, CDR2 SYDVKM. CDR3: CASTRTEQETQYF. The CDR3 DNA sequence: TGTGCCAGCACACGGACAGAGCAAGAGACCCAGTACTTC.

The CDR3: CASSAGLSPAGELFF. The DNA of the CDR3 is TGTGCCAGCAGCGCTGGACTGTCCCCGGCCGGGGAGCTGTTTTTT. The J gene is TRBJ2-2, the V gene TRBV9; weak D call: TRBD2 (5 bases). The germline CDR1 and CDR2 sequences are SGDLS and YYNGEE. The CDR3 loop spans 15 amino acids. V was pared by 3 bases and J by 6 bases, with 15 bases between. The whole variable domain, filled in from reference TRBV9 and TRBJ2-2, reads DSGVTQTPKHLITATGQRVTLRCSPRSGDLSVYWYQQSLDQGLQFLIQYYNGEERAKGNILERFSAQQFPDLHSELNLSSLELGDSALYFCASSAGLSPAGELFFGEGSRLTVL.

The genes are TRBV20-1 and TRBJ1-6, with unresolved D. The ends were cut back, 6 bases at V and 10 bases at J, with 19 bases in the middle. CDR1 is DFQATT, CDR2 SNEGSKA, per germline (reference sequence). The CDR3 contains 14 residues. CDR3 DNA sequence: TGCAGTGCCTCATCCAGCGGCATTCGGTCACCCCTCCACTTT. It specifies CSASSSGIRSPLHF.

This clonotype showed up just a few times. CDR3 sequence (DNA): TGCGCCAGCAGCCTCGACAGGGGGATGAACGAGCAGTACTTC. This encodes CASSLDRGMNEQYF. The chain links TRBV4-3 to TRBJ2-1, with 9 nucleotides matching TRBD1. The J call is uncertain, as TRBJ2-7 better fits the DNA end. From germline, CDR1 is LGHNA and CDR2 YSLEER. The CDR3 extends over 14 amino acids.

The chain is built from TRBV7-3 and TRBJ2-3; 10 nucleotides match TRBD1. With V trimmed by 4 bases and J by 3 bases, 7 bases remained unmatched. The CDR3 is made up of 16 amino acids. The germline gives CDR1 SGHTA, CDR2 FQGTGA. Here the CDR3 reads CASSSETGGATDTQYF. The CDR3 DNA reads as TGTGCCAGCAGCTCAGAGACAGGGGGCGCGACAGATACGCAGTATTTT.

This clonotype was found a few times. A read error may be the cause here, since a much bigger clone is one base away. Likely a read error: the CDR3 ends without its conserved phenylalanine or tryptophan. The chain joins TRBV10-3 to TRBJ2-4; D is perhaps TRBD2 (6 bases). This CDR3 comprises 13 residues. Germline CDR1 is ENHRY and CDR2 is SYGVKD. V shed 2 bases and J shed 8 bases, with 10 bases lying between them. The CDR3 here is CAISEASEDIQYL. CDR3 nucleotide sequence: TGTGCCATCAGTGAGGCTAGCGAGGACATTCAGTACCTC.

The V gene is TRBV25-1, the J gene TRBJ1-4; TRBD1 matches 7 bases. This CDR3 is 17 amino acids long. V dropped 1 base and J dropped 3; count of bases not matched to a gene: 8. Looked up from germline, CDR1 is MGHDK and CDR2 is SYGVNS. Here the CDR3 reads CASSELGRGSANEKLFF. CDR3 DNA sequence: TGTGCCAGCAGTGAATTGGGCAGGGGGTCGGCTAATGAAAAACTGTTTTTT.